Following are 9 T cell receptor beta chains from one sample sequenced in a study of blood T cell repertoires in COVID-19. Some clones are missing from TCRdb's copy, which holds only in-frame ones; the method was immunoSEQ multiplex PCR. The data contain tens of thousands of clones, approximately 80% of them seen just once; the ten biggest clones take up 2.5% to 3%. Sample: peripheral blood. These receptors came from a man older than 75 with active or convalescent COVID-19.

The chain employs TRBV3-1 (or the pseudogene TRBV3-2) and TRBJ2-2; 9 bases align to TRBD1. The V segment lost 2 bases and the J segment 0 bases; nucleotides outside the gene matches: 7. CDR3 length equals 18 residues. The germline V gene has CDR1 LGHDT and CDR2 YNNKEL (reference sequence). The CDR3 DNA follows: TGTGCCAGCAGCCAACACAACGGGACAGGGCCGAACACCGGGGAGCTGTTTTTT. Encoded protein: CASSQHNGTGPNTGELFF.

V gene TRBV11-3 combines with J gene TRBJ2-3; D is unclear. Between the trimmed V and J ends, which lost 4 bases and 4 bases, there was a span of 18 bases. This CDR3 is 16 amino acids long. Looked up from germline, CDR1 is SGHNT and CDR2 is YENEEA. The CDR3 region is CASSSSWSPHPDTQYF. CDR3 DNA: TGTGCCAGCAGCTCTTCGTGGAGCCCCCACCCAGATACGCAGTATTTT.

This clone has a handful of counts. The V call is TRBV7-9, the J call TRBJ2-7, with D perhaps matching TRBD2 (6 bases). This CDR3 spans 12 amino acids. Germline loops: CDR1 SEHNR, CDR2 FQNEAQ (reference sequence). Trimming cost V 5 bases and J 7 bases, with 12 bases left between them. CDR3 in amino acids: CASSAGGWEQYF. Here the CDR3 DNA reads TGTGCCAGCAGCGCCGGGGGTTGGGAGCAGTACTTC.

This chain joins TRBV28 and TRBJ2-5; 7 positions match TRBD1. The CDR3 runs 16 residues. Germline CDR1 reads MDHEN; CDR2 reads SYDVKM. V lost 5 bases and J lost 1; bases outside the gene matches: 10. CDR3: CASSPDRGGGQETQYF. DNA for the CDR3: TGTGCCAGCAGTCCGGACCGAGGGGGCGGCCAAGAGACCCAGTACTTC.

This chain links TRBV6-1 with TRBJ2-3, with 10 nucleotides matching TRBD2. CDR1 is MNHNS and CDR2 is SASEGT in the germline V gene. The junction had 8 bases not matched to a gene; V was cut back by 3 bases and J by 8 bases. The CDR3 length is 15 residues. CDR3 nucleotides: TGTGCCAGCAGTGAGGGATTAGCGGGAGGTGTTACGCAGTATTTT. It codes for CASSEGLAGGVTQYF.

The rearrangement links TRBV7-9 to TRBJ2-2, with 10 bases aligning to TRBD2. The CDR3 length is 14 residues. V lost 10 bases and J lost 6; bases outside the gene matches: 8. Per the germline V gene, CDR1 is SEHNR and CDR2 is FQNEAQ (reference sequence). The CDR3 sequence: CATERLAGSGELFF. CDR3 in DNA: TGTGCCACCGAGAGACTAGCGGGTTCCGGGGAGCTGTTTTTT.

There are a few counts of this clone. The chain carries TRBV12-3 or TRBV12-4 and TRBJ1-1; D is undetermined. Between the trimmed V and J ends, which lost 2 bases and 1 base, there was a span of 5 bases. This CDR3 is built from 13 residues. DNA of the CDR3: TGTGCCAGCAGTTTATTGCGGAACACTGAAGCTTTCTTT. Protein: CASSLLRNTEAFF.

V and J are TRBV30 and TRBJ2-5, with a tentative D call TRBD1 (5 bases). The CDR3 is 11 amino acids. Per germline, CDR1 GTSNPN and CDR2 SVGIG (reference sequence). V was pared by 6 bases and J by 4 bases, with 9 bases between. In DNA, the CDR3 is TGTGCCTGCCAGGGATTAGAGACCCAGTACTTC. Its translation is CACQGLETQYF.

The chain employs TRBV7-9 and TRBJ1-2, with D perhaps matching TRBD1 (6 bases). Germline V gives CDR1 SEHNR, CDR2 FQNEAQ (reference sequence). Deletions cut 5 bases from V and 3 bases from J, with 16 bases between. The CDR3 totals 15 residues. The CDR3 region is CASSPLTTGHYGYTF. In nucleotides, the CDR3 is TGTGCCAGCAGCCCACTCACTACAGGGCACTATGGCTACACCTTC.